Each of the 26 T cell receptor beta chains below was sequenced from the same sample in a study of blood T cell repertoires in COVID-19. The table came from immunoSEQ multiplex PCR; TCRdb's copy has only in-frame clones and leaves some out. The sample includes about 260,000 clones, about 90% of them seen just once. The source material was PBMCs or T cells enriched from blood (not recorded which). These receptors originate from a man between 50 and 59 years old who had been exposed to COVID-19.

This rearrangement joins TRBV7-3 to TRBJ1-1, with unresolved D. The CDR3 loop spans 13 amino acids. V lost 5 bases and J lost 4, with 11 bases in between. Germline values: CDR1 SGHTA, CDR2 FQGTGA. The CDR3 region is CASSGGWGTEAFF. DNA of the CDR3: TGTGCCAGCAGCGGCGGGTGGGGCACTGAAGCTTTCTTT.

The CDR3 DNA reads TGTGCCAGCAGCCGTGGAGGGGCTAACTATGGCTACACCTTC. Protein product: CASSRGGANYGYTF. This sequence joins TRBV28 and TRBJ1-2, with TRBD1 as a possible D gene (5 bases). V was clipped by 6 bases and J by 0 bases, with 11 bases between them. The germline V gene encodes CDR1 MDHEN and CDR2 SYDVKM. The CDR3 runs to 14 residues.

The CDR3 spells CASSFSGGTYNSPLHF. CDR3 coding DNA: TGTGCCAGCAGCTTTAGCGGGGGAACATATAATTCACCCCTCCACTTT. The V and J genes are TRBV5-4 and TRBJ1-6; TRBD1 might be the D (5 bases). The CDR3 spans 16 residues. V shed 2 bases and J shed 4 bases, with 13 bases lying between them. CDR1 and CDR2 (germline): SGHNT, YYREEE (reference sequence).

This chain links TRBV5-1 with TRBJ2-1; TRBD2 agrees at 10 bases. CDR1 and CDR2 (germline): SGHRS, YFSETQ. The CDR3 totals 16 residues. The trim removed 1 base at V and 6 bases at J, leaving 7 bases unmatched. This CDR3 is CASSLMLAGASNEQFF. CDR3 DNA: TGCGCCAGCAGCTTGATGCTAGCGGGGGCCTCCAATGAGCAGTTCTTC.

This clone showed up just once. The genes are TRBV5-4 and TRBJ1-2, with a weak D call TRBD1 (5 bases). The V end was cut by 0 bases, the J end by 4 bases, with 13 bases between. From germline, CDR1 is SGHNT and CDR2 YYREEE (reference sequence). This CDR3 has 15 amino acids. The CDR3 DNA follows: TGTGCCAGCAGCTTGGGGGGCTCCATGGGCTATGGCTACACCTTC. Its translation: CASSLGGSMGYGYTF.

With regard to this clone: One end of the junction is discordant with germline, which a read error may explain. The rearrangement joins TRBV2 to TRBJ2-7; D is perhaps TRBD1 (6 bases). The CDR3 consists of 12 residues. CDR1 is SNHLY, CDR2 FYNNEI, per germline. The CDR3 region has the DNA TGTGCCAGCAGCGACCGGGACACCAAAACCCTATTC. Translated, it gives CASSDRDTKTLF.

The chain uses TRBV4-1 and TRBJ2-1; 13 bases align to TRBD2. Looked up from germline, CDR1 is MGHRA and CDR2 is YSYEKL. V lost 2 bases to trimming and J lost 8 bases; unmatched junction nucleotides: 15. This CDR3 has 19 residues. The CDR3 DNA reads TGCGCCAGCAGCCAAATTTATCCACGGACTAGCGGGAGTTTATATGAGCAGTTCTTC. Translating gives CASSQIYPRTSGSLYEQFF.

The V call is TRBV29-1, the J call TRBJ1-2, with D maybe TRBD1 (5 bases). V was trimmed by 2 bases and J by 4 bases, leaving 8 bases between them. The CDR3 runs to 12 residues. Germline CDR1 and CDR2: SQVTM and ANQGSEA. The CDR3 protein is CSVELQGYGYTF. For the CDR3, the DNA is TGCAGCGTTGAACTTCAGGGCTATGGCTACACCTTC.

J is TRBJ1-5 and V is TRBV5-1, with D possibly being TRBD1 (5 bases). There are 15 residues in the CDR3. In germline, CDR1 is SGHRS, CDR2 YFSETQ. Trimming removed 0 bases from V and 9 bases from J, with 16 bases in between. CDR3 loop: CASSLDWGGGSPQHF. The CDR3 DNA follows: TGCGCCAGCAGCTTGGACTGGGGCGGTGGCTCGCCCCAGCATTTT. Based on the CDR3 plus reference TRBV5-1 and TRBJ1-5, the full variable domain is KAGVTQTPRYLIKTRGQQVTLSCSPISGHRSVSWYQQTPGQGLQFLFEYFSETQRNKGNFPGRFSGRQFSNSRSEMNVSTLELGDSALYLCASSLDWGGGSPQHFGDGTRLSIL.

The chain couples TRBV25-1 to TRBJ2-2; D remains ambiguous. The CDR3 loop spans 15 amino acids. V was trimmed by 5 bases and J by 2 bases, leaving 12 bases between them. CDR1 is MGHDK and CDR2 is SYGVNS in the germline V gene. The CDR3 region is CASSRHRRNTGELFF. CDR3 in DNA: TGTGCCAGCAGTCGACACCGCCGTAACACCGGGGAGCTGTTTTTT.

The rearrangement uses TRBV6-7 and TRBJ1-2, with TRBD1 matching over 8 bases. TRBV6-7 has ORF status, its function being uncertain. This CDR3 contains 14 residues. Germline trimming cut 6 bases from V and 4 bases from J; bases unmatched to any gene: 7. The CDR3 sequence is CASSSQGASYGYTF. The DNA of the CDR3 is TGTGCCAGCAGCTCTCAGGGGGCGAGCTATGGCTACACCTTC.

The rearrangement links TRBV5-6 to TRBJ2-2, with TRBD2 matching 11 bases. CDR1 and CDR2 (germline): SGHDT, YYEEEE. The CDR3 spans 16 residues. The V segment lost 2 bases and the J segment 0 bases; nucleotides outside the gene matches: 0. The DNA of the CDR3 is TGTGCCAGCAGCTTACTAGCGGGGGCGAACACCGGGGAGCTGTTTTTT. Amino acid sequence: CASSLLAGANTGELFF.

The rearrangement joins TRBV6-5 to TRBJ1-1; 7 positions agree with TRBD1. The CDR3 totals 15 residues. V was pared by 5 bases and J by 2 bases, with 8 bases of the junction left unmatched. The germline gives CDR1 MNHEY, CDR2 SVGAGI. CDR3 sequence (DNA): TGTGCCAGCAGTCGAACAGACAGGGTTAACACTGAAGCTTTCTTT. Encoded protein: CASSRTDRVNTEAFF.

The gene calls are TRBV6-6 and TRBJ1-1, with D unclear. V lost 11 bases, J lost 1 base, and 8 bases lay in between. Germline V gene data show CDR1 as MNHNY and CDR2 as SVGAGI (reference sequence). The CDR3 spans 11 residues. The CDR3 sequence: CACTANTEAFF. The CDR3 DNA sequence: TGTGCCTGTACAGCGAACACTGAAGCTTTCTTT.

This chain links TRBV5-1 with TRBJ1-1, with TRBD1 identical over 7 bases. Per germline, CDR1 SGHRS and CDR2 YFSETQ. The CDR3 runs 15 residues. V was clipped by 0 bases and J by 1 base; unmatched bases: 3. The CDR3 region is CASSLAGTANTEAFF. For the CDR3, the DNA is TGCGCCAGCAGCTTGGCCGGGACAGCGAACACTGAAGCTTTCTTT. The whole variable domain, filled in from reference TRBV5-1 and TRBJ1-1, reads KAGVTQTPRYLIKTRGQQVTLSCSPISGHRSVSWYQQTPGQGLQFLFEYFSETQRNKGNFPGRFSGRQFSNSRSEMNVSTLELGDSALYLCASSLAGTANTEAFFGQGTRLTVV.

As DNA, the CDR3 is TGTGCCAGCAGCCAATATTATGAGCAGTTCTTC. It encodes CASSQYYEQFF. The chain combines TRBV3-1 (or the pseudogene TRBV3-2) with TRBJ2-1; D is uncertain. The CDR3 sequence is 11 residues long. The germline V gene has CDR1 LGHDT and CDR2 YNNKEL (reference sequence). The germline V and J ends were trimmed by 2 bases and 8 bases, with 4 bases remaining between them.

The chain links TRBV5-1 to TRBJ1-4; TRBD1 might be the D (6 bases). Trimming removed 2 bases from V and 7 bases from J, with 9 bases in between. Germline values: CDR1 SGHRS, CDR2 YFSETQ. The CDR3 is made up of 13 amino acids. CDR3 nucleotides: TGCGCCAGCAGCTTCGGACAGACTGAAAAACTGTTTTTT. Translation gives CASSFGQTEKLFF.

This clone was observed a single time. The V gene is TRBV9, the J gene TRBJ1-3; D is possibly TRBD1 (5 bases). Germline V gives CDR1 SGDLS, CDR2 YYNGEE. With 3 bases removed from V and 4 bases from J, the gap between germline ends came to 14 bases. The CDR3 runs to 15 residues. The CDR3 is CASSAWGEGGNTIYF. CDR3 in DNA: TGTGCCAGCAGCGCCTGGGGGGAAGGCGGAAACACCATATATTTT.

The rearrangement joins TRBV4-1 to TRBJ1-1; tentatively, D is TRBD1 (6 bases). The germline V gene has CDR1 MGHRA and CDR2 YSYEKL. Trimming removed 1 base at V and 6 bases at J, with 15 bases between. The CDR3 is 15 amino acids. CDR3 nucleotides: TGCGCCAGCAGCCAAGCTCCAGACAGGAGAGCTGAAGCTTTCTTT. Amino acids: CASSQAPDRRAEAFF.

Ten or more counts support this clone. This rearrangement joins TRBV6-5 to TRBJ1-2; D is possibly TRBD1 (5 bases). CDR1 is MNHEY, CDR2 SVGAGI, per germline. V was shortened by 7 bases and J by 3 bases, with 12 bases between the two germline ends. The CDR3 loop spans 13 amino acids. This chain's CDR3 is CASTGGKHYGYTF. As DNA, the CDR3 is TGTGCCAGCACCGGGGGGAAACACTATGGCTACACCTTC.

CDR3 bases: TGCGCCAGCAGCTTAGCATACAGGGGACATAACACTGAAGCTTTCTTT. Translated: CASSLAYRGHNTEAFF. The chain uses TRBV5-1 and TRBJ1-1; 7 nucleotides line up with TRBD1. V shed 2 bases, J shed 2 bases, and the junction held 9 bases outside the gene matches. Germline CDR1 is SGHRS and CDR2 is YFSETQ. The CDR3 has 16 residues.

V usage is TRBV9 and J usage is TRBJ1-2, with 10 bases that match TRBD1. This CDR3 spans 14 amino acids. Germline V lookup: CDR1 SGDLS, CDR2 YYNGEE. V lost 3 bases to trimming and J lost 4 bases; unmatched junction nucleotides: 3. Written as DNA, the CDR3 is TGTGCCAGCAGCGACCGACAGGGGGCCTATGGCTACACCTTC. As protein: CASSDRQGAYGYTF.

On this clone: This same CDR3 is encoded by further DNA sequences in the sample. The chain recombines TRBV18 with TRBJ1-2; a possible D gene is TRBD1 (6 bases). The V gene lost 3 bases and the J gene lost 5 bases, with 7 bases spanning the gap. CDR3 size: 12 residues. Germline V lookup: CDR1 KGHSH, CDR2 LQKENI. The chain's CDR3 is CASSPDSYGYTF. The CDR3 DNA sequence: TGTGCCAGCTCACCGGACAGTTATGGCTACACCTTC.

This clone was seen a single time. This CDR3 reads CSVEPMGGGLYNEQFF. CDR3 DNA: TGCAGCGTTGAACCAATGGGCGGGGGCCTCTACAATGAGCAGTTCTTC. The chain recombines TRBV29-1 with TRBJ2-1; TRBD2 might be the D (7 bases). Germline CDR1 and CDR2: SQVTM and ANQGSEA. The CDR3 contains 16 residues. V was shortened by 2 bases and J by 3 bases, with 17 bases between the two germline ends.

The chain is built from TRBV27 and TRBJ2-3; D gene uncertain. The germline gives CDR1 MNHEY, CDR2 SMNVEV (reference sequence). This CDR3 comprises 14 residues. Trimming cost V 3 bases and J 0 bases, with 7 bases left between them. CDR3 in DNA: TGTGCCAGCAGTTTTTTAGTTAGCACAGATACGCAGTATTTT. Translated: CASSFLVSTDTQYF.

This clone was detected once. V is TRBV19 and J is TRBJ1-1; D uncertain. The CDR3 has 15 amino acids. The V end was cut by 0 bases, the J end by 1 base, with 9 bases between. CDR1 is LNHDA and CDR2 is SQIVND in the germline V gene (reference sequence). In nucleotides, the CDR3 is TGTGCCAGTAGTATAGAGGGCAGTGGGAACACTGAAGCTTTCTTT. It yields the protein CASSIEGSGNTEAFF.